Below, 30 T cell receptor beta chains from the same sample are listed, as sequenced in a study of blood T cell repertoires in COVID-19. Repertoires were generated with immunoSEQ multiplex PCR, while TCRdb's copy carries only in-frame clones and drops some. The sample includes 490,000 or so clones, 80% to 90% of them seen just once. Sequencing used PBMCs or T cells enriched from blood (not recorded which). The receptors here all came from a woman aged 60-75 years who had recovered from COVID-19.

The CDR3 DNA follows: TGTGCCAGCAGCCCGGGGGGGTTCGGCTATGGCTACACCTTC. It yields the protein CASSPGGFGYGYTF. The rearrangement links TRBV7-2 to TRBJ1-2; TRBD1 is a possible D gene (5 bases). Germline CDR1 SGHTA, CDR2 FQGNSA. Trimming removed 5 bases from V and 4 bases from J, with 14 bases in between. CDR3 length: 14 residues. Drawing the rest from reference TRBV7-2 and TRBJ1-2, the complete variable domain is GAGVSQSPSNKVTEKGKDVELRCDPISGHTALYWYRQSLGQGLEFLIYFQGNSAPDKSGLPSDRFSAERTGGSVSTLTIQRTQQEDSAVYLCASSPGGFGYGYTFGSGTRLTVV.

The rearrangement uses TRBV18 and TRBJ1-6; D ambiguous. V lost 6 bases and J 4 bases, leaving 10 bases between the germline ends. CDR3 size: 14 residues. Germline V lookup: CDR1 KGHSH, CDR2 LQKENI. Here the CDR3 reads CASSPGLYNSPLHF. In DNA form, the CDR3 reads TGTGCCAGCTCGCCTGGACTGTATAATTCACCCCTCCACTTT.

The rearrangement joins TRBV19 to TRBJ1-1; D uncertain. The V gene lost 4 bases and the J gene lost 0 bases, with 9 bases spanning the gap. This CDR3 has 14 amino acids. Germline V gene sequence: CDR1 LNHDA, CDR2 SQIVND (reference sequence). The CDR3 bases are TGTGCCAGTAGTAGGCAGTTCATGAACACTGAAGCTTTCTTT. Protein sequence: CASSRQFMNTEAFF.

The chain is built from TRBV7-9 and TRBJ1-4; D unclear. V was shortened by 8 bases and J by 7 bases, with 23 bases between the two germline ends. From germline, CDR1 is SEHNR and CDR2 FQNEAQ (reference sequence). The CDR3 contains 16 residues. The CDR3 spells CASLAACQEDGEKLFF. CDR3 sequence (DNA): TGTGCCAGCCTAGCAGCTTGTCAAGAAGACGGTGAAAAACTGTTTTTT.

The chain couples TRBV6-5 to TRBJ1-1; D uncertain. The CDR3 runs 10 residues. With 6 bases removed from V and 7 bases from J, the gap between germline ends came to 6 bases. Looked up from germline, CDR1 is MNHEY and CDR2 is SVGAGI. The chain's CDR3 is CASSHFEAFF. The DNA of the CDR3 is TGTGCCAGCAGCCACTTTGAAGCTTTCTTT.

V gene TRBV2 combines with J gene TRBJ2-3, with 13 bases lining up with TRBD2. The CDR3 extends over 18 amino acids. Looked up from germline, CDR1 is SNHLY and CDR2 is FYNNEI. V shed 5 bases and J 2 bases; nucleotides not matched to a gene: 10. CDR3 in amino acids: CASSWTSGGSGYTDTQYF. The CDR3 DNA reads TGTGCCAGCAGTTGGACTAGCGGGGGTTCCGGGTACACAGATACGCAGTATTTT. Based on the CDR3 plus reference TRBV2 and TRBJ2-3, the full variable domain is EPEVTQTPSHQVTQMGQEVILRCVPISNHLYFYWYRQILGQKVEFLVSFYNNEISEKSEIFDDQFSVERPDGSNFTLKIRSTKLEDSAMYFCASSWTSGGSGYTDTQYFGPGTRLTVL.

In nucleotides, the CDR3 is TGTGCCAGTAGTGTCAACAGTTACAATGAGCAGTTCTTC. It is translated as CASSVNSYNEQFF. V is TRBV19 and J is TRBJ2-1; D gene ambiguous. The V end lost 5 bases, the J end lost 4 bases, and 9 bases lay between the germline ends. This CDR3 spans 13 amino acids. Germline CDR1 reads LNHDA; CDR2 reads SQIVND (reference sequence). The full variable domain, rest sourced from reference TRBV19 and TRBJ2-1, is DGGITQSPKYLFRKEGQNVTLSCEQNLNHDAMYWYRQDPGQGLRLIYYSQIVNDFQKGDIAEGYSVSREKKESFPLTVTSAQKNPTAFYLCASSVNSYNEQFFGPGTRLTVL.

The gene calls are TRBV11-2 and TRBJ2-7; tentative D call: TRBD1 (6 bases). This CDR3 has 14 residues. Germline V CDR1 and CDR2: SGHAT, FQNNGV. With 3 bases removed from V and 0 bases from J, the gap between germline ends came to 9 bases. The CDR3, as DNA: TGTGCCAGCAGCTTCACAGGGAGCTCCTACGAGCAGTACTTC. Its protein is CASSFTGSSYEQYF.

The chain links TRBV6-6 to TRBJ2-7; 8 bases line up with TRBD1. The CDR3 extends over 14 amino acids. The ends lost 11 bases at V and 2 bases at J; junction bases unmatched: 11. CDR1 MNHNY and CDR2 SVGAGI come from the germline V gene (reference sequence). The CDR3, as DNA: TGTGCCGCTCAGGGTCAGGGGGCGACCTACGAGCAGTACGTC. This sequence encodes CAAQGQGATYEQYV.

This chain joins TRBV11-3 and TRBJ2-7; the D is unclear. CDR3 size: 14 residues. V lost 3 bases, J lost 3 bases, and 12 bases lay in between. The germline V gene has CDR1 SGHNT and CDR2 YENEEA. The CDR3, as DNA: TGTGCCAGCAGCTTCTACCATACCCTCTACGAGCAGTACTTC. It translates to CASSFYHTLYEQYF.

The chain has TRBV7-2 and TRBJ1-5; TRBD1 is a possible D gene (6 bases). The V gene lost 5 bases and the J gene lost 3 bases, with 11 bases spanning the gap. Germline loops: CDR1 SGHTA, CDR2 FQGNSA. The CDR3 has 14 amino acids. DNA for the CDR3: TGTGCCAGCAGCAAGGGGGGGGACAATCAGCCCCAGCATTTT. Translation: CASSKGGDNQPQHF. Variable domain in full (rest from reference TRBV7-2 and TRBJ1-5): GAGVSQSPSNKVTEKGKDVELRCDPISGHTALYWYRQSLGQGLEFLIYFQGNSAPDKSGLPSDRFSAERTGGSVSTLTIQRTQQEDSAVYLCASSKGGDNQPQHFGDGTRLSIL.

This clone was picked up a small number of times. CDR3 protein: CASSQTGTSNQPQHF. The DNA of the CDR3 is TGTGCCAGCAGCCAAACAGGGACTAGCAATCAGCCCCAGCATTTT. The V and J genes are TRBV3-1 (or the pseudogene TRBV3-2) and TRBJ1-5, with D perhaps TRBD1 (6 bases). This CDR3 region has 15 residues. The V gene lost 2 bases and the J gene lost 0 bases, with 8 bases spanning the gap. The V gene's germline CDR1 is LGHDT and CDR2 YNNKEL (reference sequence).

The chain recombines TRBV11-2 with TRBJ1-3, with TRBD1 matching over 7 bases. Germline V gene data show CDR1 as SGHAT and CDR2 as FQNNGV. V lost 5 bases and J lost 4; bases outside the gene matches: 2. The CDR3 extends over 13 amino acids. CDR3 in amino acids: CASSPQGGNTIYF. CDR3 sequence (DNA): TGTGCCAGCAGCCCACAGGGGGGAAACACCATATATTTT.

This chain links TRBV5-6 with TRBJ2-6, with a weak D call TRBD1 (6 bases). Germline V CDR1 and CDR2: SGHDT, YYEEEE. The germline V and J ends were trimmed by 0 bases and 2 bases, with 12 bases remaining between them. CDR3 length equals 17 residues. The DNA for the CDR3 is TGTGCCAGCAGCTTGGGGGGGCTCAGACCTGGGGCCAACGTCCTGACTTTC. As protein: CASSLGGLRPGANVLTF.

This rearrangement joins TRBV5-1 to TRBJ2-3; perhaps TRBD1 as D (6 bases). The V and J ends lost 7 bases and 2 bases respectively, with 11 bases between them. Germline-derived CDR1 and CDR2 are SGHRS and YFSETQ. This CDR3 spans 13 amino acids. The CDR3 protein is CASGRTVTDTQYF. The CDR3 bases are TGCGCCAGCGGCAGGACAGTCACAGATACGCAGTATTTT.

This chain connects TRBV2 to TRBJ2-1, with 7 positions matching TRBD1. The junction had 10 bases not matched to a gene; V was cut back by 5 bases and J by 6 bases. The CDR3 loop spans 15 amino acids. In germline, CDR1 is SNHLY, CDR2 FYNNEI. This CDR3 reads CASSIQGSLSNEQFF. The CDR3 DNA reads TGTGCCAGCAGTATACAGGGGTCACTAAGCAATGAGCAGTTCTTC. The full variable domain, rest sourced from reference TRBV2 and TRBJ2-1, is EPEVTQTPSHQVTQMGQEVILRCVPISNHLYFYWYRQILGQKVEFLVSFYNNEISEKSEIFDDQFSVERPDGSNFTLKIRSTKLEDSAMYFCASSIQGSLSNEQFFGPGTRLTVL.

This chain joins TRBV5-1 and TRBJ2-6; 8 nucleotides line up with TRBD1. J was trimmed by 1 base and V by 2 bases; bases with no gene match: 5. The CDR3 has 17 residues. In germline, CDR1 is SGHRS, CDR2 YFSETQ. The CDR3 protein is CASSFYRGRSGANVLTF. Written as DNA, the CDR3 is TGCGCCAGCAGCTTCTACAGGGGGAGGTCTGGGGCCAACGTCCTGACTTTC.

The chain employs TRBV6-5 and TRBJ2-2; 7 nucleotides line up with TRBD2. This CDR3 comprises 14 residues. After removal of 7 bases from V and 0 bases from J, the junction contained 2 bases not matched to a gene. In germline, CDR1 is MNHEY, CDR2 SVGAGI. The CDR3 nucleotides are TGTGCCAGCAAAGCGGGGACGAACACCGGGGAGCTGTTTTTT. It is translated as CASKAGTNTGELFF.

This clone was observed once. This chain links TRBV3-1 (or the pseudogene TRBV3-2) with TRBJ2-1; the match to TRBD2 covers 9 bases. In germline, CDR1 is LGHDT, CDR2 YNNKEL (reference sequence). J lost 2 bases, V lost 3 bases, and 2 bases had no gene match. The CDR3 loop spans 15 amino acids. The CDR3 is CASSHASGTYNEQFF. The DNA of the CDR3 is TGTGCCAGCAGCCATGCTAGCGGGACCTACAATGAGCAGTTCTTC.

The chain couples TRBV15 to TRBJ1-4; the D is unclear. Germline V gene lookup returns CDR1 LNHNV and CDR2 YYDKDF (reference sequence). V lost 1 base to trimming and J lost 6 bases, with 9 bases between them. The CDR3 length is 14 residues. CDR3 loop: CATSRAGVDEKLFF. CDR3 nucleotide sequence: TGTGCCACCAGCAGAGCCGGGGTAGATGAAAAACTGTTTTTT.

The chain employs TRBV7-2 and TRBJ2-3; D is unresolved. CDR1 SGHTA and CDR2 FQGNSA come from the germline V gene. The CDR3 length is 15 residues. Trimming stripped 5 bases from V and 1 base from J, with 13 bases between. The DNA for the CDR3 is TGTGCCAGCAGCGTTTTGGGCGATCGCACAGATACGCAGTATTTT. Encoded protein: CASSVLGDRTDTQYF.

V gene TRBV10-1 combines with J gene TRBJ1-2, with D tentatively TRBD1 (5 bases). This CDR3 is 15 amino acids long. V lost 0 bases and J 2 bases, leaving 10 bases between the germline ends. Germline CDR1 WNHNN, CDR2 SYGVQD (reference sequence). The CDR3 region has the DNA TGCGCCAGCAGTGAGTCTGTGGGGCCCAACTATGGCTACACCTTC. Residues: CASSESVGPNYGYTF.

In nucleotides, the CDR3 is TGTGCCAGCAGCCTAGGAGCGCAGTCGTCGAACACCATATATTTT. This translates into CASSLGAQSSNTIYF. The V gene is TRBV11-2, the J gene TRBJ1-3; D not resolved. This CDR3 comprises 15 residues. The germline V and J ends were trimmed by 5 bases and 7 bases, with 18 bases remaining between them. The germline gives CDR1 SGHAT, CDR2 FQNNGV.

This chain joins TRBV3-1 (or the pseudogene TRBV3-2) and TRBJ2-7; the match to TRBD2 covers 7 bases. The germline V gene encodes CDR1 LGHDT and CDR2 YNNKEL (reference sequence). V was pared by 1 base and J by 6 bases, with 3 bases of the junction left unmatched. The CDR3 sequence is 13 residues long. CDR3 amino acids: CASSQVTGGEQYF. The CDR3 DNA reads as TGTGCCAGCAGCCAAGTCACGGGGGGCGAGCAGTACTTC.

This clone was seen more than once but under ten times. The V gene is TRBV5-4, the J gene TRBJ1-6; TRBD1 aligns across 9 bases. Germline CDR1 and CDR2: SGHNT and YYREEE (reference sequence). This CDR3 contains 16 residues. V was pared by 6 bases and J by 6 bases, with 10 bases of the junction left unmatched. This CDR3 reads CASTGGQGGINSPLHF. In DNA, the CDR3 is TGTGCCAGCACCGGGGGACAGGGAGGGATTAATTCACCCCTCCACTTT.

As DNA, the CDR3 is TGTGCCACGGCGGGGGGGGCAACAGATACGCAGTATTTT. Translating gives CATAGGATDTQYF. This chain links TRBV10-3 with TRBJ2-3; 9 bases match TRBD2. The germline V gene has CDR1 ENHRY and CDR2 SYGVKD. J was trimmed by 3 bases and V by 10 bases; bases with no gene match: 5. This CDR3 has 13 residues.

There are a few counts of this clone. CDR3 DNA sequence: TGTGCCAGTAGGACCGGGATTGAAGCTTTCTTT. Residues: CASRTGIEAFF. The chain recombines TRBV19 with TRBJ1-1; D is uncertain. The CDR3 is 11 residues long. Trimming took off 6 bases at V and 7 bases at J, with 9 bases between the two ends. Germline V gene lookup returns CDR1 LNHDA and CDR2 SQIVND (reference sequence).

The CDR3 DNA is TGTGCCAGCTCTCCCGACAGGATCAATGAGCAGTTCTTC. Its protein product is CASSPDRINEQFF. The gene calls are TRBV18 and TRBJ2-1; D might be TRBD1 (6 bases). Germline CDR1 and CDR2: KGHSH and LQKENI. This CDR3 comprises 13 residues. Trimming shortened V by 6 bases and J by 6 bases, and 12 bases separated the two germline ends.

This sequence joins TRBV15 and TRBJ1-5; D is unclear. The CDR3 loop spans 16 amino acids. The germline V gene has CDR1 LNHNV and CDR2 YYDKDF (reference sequence). V lost 1 base and J lost 3, with 13 bases in between. The CDR3 bases are TGTGCCACCAGCAGAGTCCCGTTGGAGTTCAATCAGCCCCAGCATTTT. Protein: CATSRVPLEFNQPQHF.

The gene calls are TRBV5-4 and TRBJ1-1; D gene uncertain. The CDR3 has 14 residues. Germline values: CDR1 SGHNT, CDR2 YYREEE (reference sequence). Trimming removed 3 bases at V and 1 base at J, with 10 bases between. The CDR3 bases are TGTGCCAGCAGCTGGGCAGGCAAGAACACTGAAGCTTTCTTT. It codes for CASSWAGKNTEAFF.